This T cell receptor (beta chain) was identified in a study of beta chain features in type 1 diabetes. Regarding the study as a whole: Shortening that was moderate but significant affected the TCRB CDR3s of Type 1 diabetes patients in all four CD4+ subsets. High-TCR-expressing cells could be over-represented by cDNA sequencing.

Purities over 95% were achieved in all sorted populations. The CDR3 consists of 11 residues. Trimming cost V 0 bases and J 7 bases, with 4 bases left between them. The germline V gene has CDR1 DFQATT and CDR2 SNEGSKA (reference sequence). In its sample, this clone was seen a few times. What it binds is not known. Every isolated RNA sample was fully reverse transcribed, so sequencing captured expressed TCRB transcripts. Average reads for naive, central memory and regulatory T cell samples were about 4 million. Profiling relied on immunoSEQ multiplex PCR, and the TCRdb table lists in-frame clones only, not all of them. The table includes fewer than 450,000 clones, about 13% detected once.

The specimen sequenced was naive CD4+ T cells from blood. The chain carries TRBV20-1 and TRBJ2-1; no firm D call. The TCR was taken from a woman aged 18-29 years with type 1 diabetes. CDR3 nucleotides: TGCAGTGCTAGAGATTTAAATGAGCAGTTCTTC. It yields the protein CSARDLNEQFF.